Below are 5 T cell receptor beta chains sequenced from a single sample in a study of T cell repertoires in cytomegalovirus infection. TCRdb processed the reads anew with MiXCR; each CDR3 protein has one entry. The sample holds approximately 500,000 distinct CDR3 sequences; 16% are singletons and the top ten take roughly a quarter. Sequencing was carried out using CD8+ T cells from PBMCs. These receptors were taken from a human donor in good health (CMV status not recorded). Some clones in this sample may be carry-over from other donors' samples.

At least ten counts were recorded for this clonotype. A read error may account for a junction end that differs from germline. The gene calls are TRBV7-9 and TRBJ2-7; D call uncertain. The V gene's germline CDR1 is SEHNR and CDR2 FQNEAQ (reference sequence). This CDR3 has 12 residues. CDR3 residues: CASSLGSNEQYF. In DNA, the CDR3 is TGTGCCAGCAGCTTAGGCTCCAACGAGCAGTACTTC. Combining the CDR3 with reference TRBV7-9 and TRBJ2-7 gives the whole variable domain DTGVSQNPRHKITKRGQNVTFRCDPISEHNRLYWYRQTLGQGPEFLTYFQNEAQLEKSRLLSDRFSAERPKGSFSTLEIQRTEQGDSAMYLCASSLGSNEQYFGPGTRLTVT.

This clonotype turned up a few times. The chain couples TRBV6-1 to TRBJ1-5, with 8 positions matching TRBD1. Unmatched junction bases numbered 6, after V lost 5 bases and J lost 3 bases. This CDR3 is built from 15 residues. The V gene's germline CDR1 is MNHNS and CDR2 SASEGT. The CDR3 protein is CASSPGGRVNQPQHF. The DNA for the CDR3 is TGTGCCAGCAGTCCAGGGGGCCGGGTCAATCAGCCCCAGCATTTT.

The chain couples TRBV4-2 to TRBJ2-1; 8 bases fit TRBD2. The CDR3 is made up of 16 amino acids. Trimming removed 5 bases from V and 1 base from J; junction bases left unmatched: 7. Germline values: CDR1 LGHNA, CDR2 YNFKEQ. This CDR3 reads CASSKSSGPSYNEQFF. The CDR3 nucleotides are TGTGCCAGCAGCAAATCTAGCGGGCCTTCCTACAATGAGCAGTTCTTC.

This chain links TRBV4-2 with TRBJ2-7; no definite D call. V lost 2 bases and J lost 7, with 18 bases in between. The CDR3 runs to 15 residues. CDR1 is LGHNA, CDR2 YNFKEQ, per germline. In nucleotides, the CDR3 is TGTGCCAGCAGCCAAAAGCGCCAAACCATGGGGGAGCAGTACTTC. This encodes CASSQKRQTMGEQYF.

The chain has TRBV6-1 and TRBJ2-2; no reliable D call. Trimming cost V 7 bases and J 1 base, with 13 bases left between them. This CDR3 has 15 residues. Germline V gene data show CDR1 as MNHNS and CDR2 as SASEGT. The DNA for the CDR3 is TGTGCCAGCACCCCTCGCGGCGGGAACACCGGGGAGCTGTTTTTT. Translation: CASTPRGGNTGELFF.